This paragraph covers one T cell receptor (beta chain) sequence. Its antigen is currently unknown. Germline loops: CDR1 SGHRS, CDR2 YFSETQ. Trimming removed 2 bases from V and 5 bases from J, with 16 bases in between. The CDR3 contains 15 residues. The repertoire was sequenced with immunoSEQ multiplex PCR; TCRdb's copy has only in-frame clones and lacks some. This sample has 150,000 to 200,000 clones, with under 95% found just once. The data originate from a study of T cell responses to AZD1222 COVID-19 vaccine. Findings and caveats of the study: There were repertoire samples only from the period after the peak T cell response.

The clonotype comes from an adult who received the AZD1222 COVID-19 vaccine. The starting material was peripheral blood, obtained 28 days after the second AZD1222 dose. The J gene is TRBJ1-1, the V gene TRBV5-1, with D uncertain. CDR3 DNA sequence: TGCGCCAGCAGCTTCAAGGCGGGAGTTGGAACTGAAGCTTTCTTT. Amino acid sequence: CASSFKAGVGTEAFF.